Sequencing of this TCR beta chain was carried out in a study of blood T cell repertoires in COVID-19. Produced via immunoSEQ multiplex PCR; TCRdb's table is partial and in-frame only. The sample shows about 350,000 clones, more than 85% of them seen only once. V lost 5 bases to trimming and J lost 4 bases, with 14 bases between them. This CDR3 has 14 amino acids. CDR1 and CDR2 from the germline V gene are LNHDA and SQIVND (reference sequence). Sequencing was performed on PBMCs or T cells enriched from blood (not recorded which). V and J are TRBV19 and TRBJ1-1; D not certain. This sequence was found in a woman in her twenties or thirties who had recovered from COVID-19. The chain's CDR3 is CASSYGLAGTEAFF. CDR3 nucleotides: TGTGCCAGTAGTTACGGGTTAGCCGGCACTGAAGCTTTCTTT.